These 27 T cell receptor beta chains came from one sample sequenced in a study of T cells in women clearing cervical HPV infection. TCRdb keeps only in-frame clones here, not all; method: immunoSEQ multiplex PCR. The data include 25,000 to 40,000 clones; the top ten clones carry about 4.5%. Specimen: blood buffy coat. These receptor sequences come from a woman aged 18 to 75 with a cervical HPV16 infection that either progressed to CIN3+ or cleared (not recorded which).

As to this clone: Additional DNA sequences in this sample encode the identical CDR3. CDR3 amino acids: CASSPRGSAGYTF. CDR3 DNA, as far as it was read: TGTGCCAGCAGCCCCAGGGGGTCCGCTGGC. This chain uses TRBV11-3 with TRBJ1-2; the match to TRBD1 covers 7 bases. The read is 3 residues too short to cover the CDR3 end, so that end is filled in from the germline J gene. Germline trimming cut 5 bases from V and 7 bases from J; bases unmatched to any gene: 7. Germline V gene data show CDR1 as SGHNT and CDR2 as YENEEA. The CDR3 contains 13 residues.

This clone is classed as medium-sized (0.01 to 0.1%) by frequency. The sequence runs out 3 residues before the end of the CDR3; the remainder is reconstructed from the germline J gene. This sequence joins TRBV18 and TRBJ2-4, with 7 bases fitting TRBD2. Losses at the gene ends were 5 bases for V and 4 bases for J; bases not matched to a gene: 8. The germline V gene encodes CDR1 KGHSH and CDR2 LQKENI. The CDR3 runs 15 residues. The DNA read from the CDR3 is TGTGCCAGCTCAACGTGGACTAGGAGTAAAAACATT. Translated, it gives CASSTWTRSKNI. The complete CDR3 sequence is CASSTWTRSKNIQYF.

With regard to this clone: The read is 3 residues too short to cover the CDR3 end, so that end is filled in from the germline J gene. Other DNA sequences in this sample translate to the same CDR3. The chain has TRBV5-1 and TRBJ2-3, with D unclear. From germline, CDR1 is SGHRS and CDR2 YFSETQ. The CDR3 is made up of 14 amino acids. V dropped 0 bases and J dropped 0 bases, with 5 bases sitting between them. Partial CDR3 DNA: TGCGCCAGCAGCTTGGGGCAAAGCACAGATACG. Translation gives CASSLGQSTDT. The whole CDR3 reads CASSLGQSTDTQYF.

As concerns this clone: From the germline J gene comes the end of the CDR3, since the read stops 3 residues before it. The rearrangement uses TRBV5-1 and TRBJ1-2; tentative D call: TRBD1 (6 bases). V lost 4 bases and J lost 7, with 17 bases in between. The CDR3 runs 14 residues. The germline gives CDR1 SGHRS, CDR2 YFSETQ. The CDR3 loop reads CASSPTAGGGGYTF. Partial CDR3 DNA: TGCGCCAGCAGCCCCACAGCCGGAGGGGGTGGC.

For this clone: The read stops 3 residues short of the end of the CDR3; the missing end is completed from the germline J gene. The chain couples TRBV19 to TRBJ1-2, with D possibly matching TRBD1 (6 bases). This CDR3 comprises 14 residues. Per the germline V gene, CDR1 is LNHDA and CDR2 is SQIVND (reference sequence). The sequenced CDR3 bases are TGTGCCAGTAGATTGAGGGTCGACAGGAACGAC. Translating gives CASRLRVDRND. The CDR3 as a whole reads CASRLRVDRNDYTF.

Concerning this clone: The observed sequence ends 3 residues before the CDR3 terminus, with the missing tail filled in from the germline J gene. This rearrangement joins TRBV7-2 to TRBJ2-2; possibly TRBD2 for D (6 bases). Germline assignment: CDR1 SGHTA and CDR2 FQGNSA. The V end was cut by 6 bases, the J end by 5 bases, with 13 bases between. This CDR3 spans 14 amino acids. CDR3 DNA, as far as it was read: TGTGCCAGCAGTCCTTGGAGGGGTACCGGGGAG. Translation: CASSPWRGTGE. The complete CDR3 sequence is CASSPWRGTGELFF.

Details on this clone: The read finishes 3 residues shy of the CDR3 end, and the germline J gene is used to complete it. The genes are TRBV5-1 and TRBJ2-5; a possible D gene is TRBD1 (6 bases). Germline V gene sequence: CDR1 SGHRS, CDR2 YFSETQ. Trimming shortened V by 0 bases and J by 1 base, and 10 bases separated the two germline ends. The length of the CDR3 is 15 residues. CDR3 bases read: TGCGCCAGCAGCTTGGGGGGGACAAGCCAAGAGACC. Translation: CASSLGGTSQET. The full-length CDR3 reads as CASSLGGTSQETQYF.

Concerning this clone: With the read ending 3 residues before the CDR3 end, the germline J gene is used to fill in that end. The rearrangement links TRBV18 to TRBJ1-1; unclear D gene. CDR1 and CDR2 from the germline V gene are KGHSH and LQKENI. V shed 3 bases and J shed 0 bases, with 11 bases lying between them. This CDR3 has 15 residues. The CDR3 bases that were read are TGTGCCAGCTCACCCCTGGGCCAGGTGAACACTGAA. It specifies CASSPLGQVNTE. The full-length CDR3 reads as CASSPLGQVNTEAFF.

Worth noting for this clone: The read halts 3 residues ahead of the CDR3 end, with the missing end drawn from the germline J gene. The chain joins TRBV20-1 to TRBJ2-3, with 8 bases fitting TRBD2. Germline CDR1 reads DFQATT; CDR2 reads SNEGSKA (reference sequence). The CDR3 sequence is 13 residues long. The sequenced part of the CDR3 DNA is TGCAGTGCTCGACGGGGGGGCCAAGAGACG. Its translation: CSARRGGQET. The whole CDR3 reads CSARRGGQETQYF.

In the case of this clone: The read halts 3 residues ahead of the CDR3 end, with the missing end drawn from the germline J gene. The rearrangement uses TRBV20-1 and TRBJ2-5, with D perhaps given as TRBD1 or TRBD2 (6 bases each). Trimming stripped 0 bases from V and 6 bases from J, with 11 bases between. Germline V gene data show CDR1 as DFQATT and CDR2 as SNEGSKA (reference sequence). The CDR3 length is 13 residues. The sequenced CDR3 bases are TGCAGTGCTAGAGATCGCGGGACAAAGACC. It specifies CSARDRGTKT. The entire CDR3 reads CSARDRGTKTQYF.

A remark on this clone: The read ends 3 residues before the CDR3 terminus; that terminus is restored from the germline J gene. This chain joins TRBV11-2 and TRBJ2-1; D is uncertain. V was clipped by 3 bases and J by 7 bases, with 7 bases between them. The CDR3 extends over 12 amino acids. Germline CDR1 is SGHAT and CDR2 is FQNNGV. Partial CDR3 DNA: TGTGCCAGCAGCTTTTTAGAGAATGAG. Its protein product is CASSFLENE. The full CDR3 is CASSFLENEQFF.

As to this clone: The read ends 3 residues shy of where the CDR3 ends; the end is completed using the germline J gene. The chain joins TRBV30 to TRBJ1-5, with D possibly matching TRBD1 (5 bases). Trimming shortened V by 7 bases and J by 4 bases, and 8 bases separated the two germline ends. The germline gives CDR1 GTSNPN, CDR2 SVGIG (reference sequence). This CDR3 has 11 amino acids. CDR3 amino acids: CASGVNQPQHF. The CDR3 bases that were read are TGTGCCTCGGGGGTTAATCAGCCC.

Remarks on this clone: Read data end 3 residues before the CDR3 end; the end is taken from the germline J gene. V and J are TRBV5-1 and TRBJ2-1, with TRBD2 matching over 7 bases. This CDR3 spans 16 amino acids. J gave up 0 bases and V 1 base, and 4 bases lay outside the gene matches. Germline V gene lookup returns CDR1 SGHRS and CDR2 YFSETQ. The DNA read from the CDR3 is TGCGCCAGCAGCTTGATGGGGGGGAGCTCCTACAATGAG. This sequence encodes CASSLMGGSSYNE. The whole CDR3 sequence is CASSLMGGSSYNEQFF.

Partial CDR3 DNA: TGTGCCAGCAGCCAAACGAGGAACAGCCCCGGGGACATT. Translation: CASSQTRNSPGDI. The whole CDR3 region reads CASSQTRNSPGDIQYF. J is TRBJ2-4 and V is TRBV14; possibly TRBD2 for D (5 bases). The CDR3 extends 3 residues past the end of the read, so its final part is completed from the germline J gene. The germline V and J ends were trimmed by 2 bases and 8 bases, with 19 bases remaining between them. Germline-derived CDR1 and CDR2 are SGHDN and FVKESK. This CDR3 has 16 residues. Full variable domain (outside the CDR3, taken from reference TRBV14 and TRBJ2-4): EAGVTQFPSHSVIEKGQTVTLRCDPISGHDNLYWYRRVMGKEIKFLLHFVKESKQDESGMPNNRFLAERTGGTYSTLKVQPAELEDSGVYFCASSQTRNSPGDIQYFGAGTRLSVL.

As to this clone: With the read ending 3 residues before the CDR3 end, the germline J gene is used to fill in that end. J is TRBJ2-7 and V is TRBV7-8; the match to TRBD2 covers 7 bases. The CDR3 is 16 amino acids. V was clipped by 0 bases and J by 1 base; unmatched bases: 6. Germline lookup yields CDR1 SGHVS and CDR2 FQNEAQ. The CDR3 DNA, read in part, is TGTGCCAGCAGCTTAGCGCTGGCTAGCGGATCCTACGAG. Translation gives CASSLALASGSYE. The whole CDR3 region reads CASSLALASGSYEQYF.

For this clone: The CDR3 is cut off 3 residues early in the read; its end comes from the germline J gene. The chain recombines TRBV6-2 or TRBV6-3 with TRBJ2-5; no definite D call. The CDR3 covers 13 residues. CDR1 and CDR2 from the germline V gene are MNHEY and SVGEGT. Trimming shortened V by 7 bases and J by 4 bases, and 13 bases separated the two germline ends. The CDR3 region is CASKPFLVETQYF. Partial CDR3 DNA: TGTGCCAGCAAGCCGTTTCTCGTAGAGACC.

CDR3: CASSPGGGLEQYF. Partial CDR3 DNA: TGTGCCAGCTCACCAGGGGGGGGCCTCGAG. The rearrangement links TRBV18 to TRBJ2-7, with a tentative D call TRBD2 (7 bases). The read terminates 3 residues ahead of where the CDR3 ends, so the germline J gene completes it. In germline, CDR1 is KGHSH, CDR2 LQKENI. The CDR3 sequence is 13 residues long. V lost 2 bases and J lost 6, with 11 bases in between.

A remark on this clone: The read finishes 3 residues shy of the CDR3 end, and the germline J gene is used to complete it. The rearrangement links TRBV3-1 (or the pseudogene TRBV3-2) to TRBJ1-2, with 7 bases aligning to TRBD1. Germline CDR1 LGHDT, CDR2 YNNKEL (reference sequence). The CDR3 is 14 residues long. J lost 2 bases, V lost 1 base, and 1 base had no gene match. The CDR3 loop is CASSQGQGNYGYTF. Incomplete CDR3 DNA: TGTGCCAGCAGCCAAGGACAGGGAAACTATGGC.

As concerns this clone: The observed sequence ends 3 residues before the CDR3 terminus, with the missing tail filled in from the germline J gene. The V call is TRBV7-2, the J call TRBJ2-3; D is perhaps TRBD1 (6 bases). Germline V gene sequence: CDR1 SGHTA, CDR2 FQGNSA. The CDR3 is 14 residues long. CDR3 sequence: CATGRGGSNQPQYF. The part of the CDR3 DNA that was read is TGTGCCACCGGCCGAGGGGGAAGCAATCAGCCG.

Remarks on this clone: A read error may account for a junction end that differs from germline. The CDR3 is CASSLVRGDTIYF. CDR3 DNA, as far as it was read: TGTGCCAGCAGCTTAGTCCGTGGGGACACG. The rearrangement uses TRBV7-2 and TRBJ1-3; possibly TRBD1 for D (6 bases). The DNA ends 3 residues before the CDR3 does, and the rest of the CDR3 is filled in from the germline J gene. Germline V gives CDR1 SGHTA, CDR2 FQGNSA. This CDR3 is 13 amino acids long. Full variable domain (remainder filled in from reference TRBV7-2 and TRBJ1-3): GAGVSQSPSNKVTEKGKDVELRCDPISGHTALYWYRQSLGQGLEFLIYFQGNSAPDKSGLPSDRFSAERTGGSVSTLTIQRTQQEDSAVYLCASSLVRGDTIYFGEGSWLTVV.

A note on this clone: The read gets to within 3 residues of the CDR3 end, and the germline J gene fills in the rest. The rearrangement joins TRBV7-3 to TRBJ1-2; TRBD1 aligns across 7 bases. The germline CDR1 and CDR2 sequences are SGHTA and FQGTGA. This CDR3 contains 13 residues. Here the CDR3 reads CASSFEGADIYTF. The covered CDR3 bases are TGTGCCAGCAGTTTTGAGGGGGCGGACATC.

As concerns this clone: The read ends 3 residues shy of where the CDR3 ends; the end is completed using the germline J gene. V gene TRBV7-3 combines with J gene TRBJ2-4; D is perhaps TRBD1 (6 bases). The CDR3 is made up of 13 amino acids. CDR1 and CDR2 from the germline V gene are SGHTA and FQGTGA. Partial CDR3 DNA: TGTGCCAGCAGCTTGGACAGTGACTATGGT. It specifies CASSLDSDYG. The full CDR3 protein reads CASSLDSDYGQYF.

Concerning this clone: The read falls 3 residues short of the CDR3 end, and the missing part is taken from the germline J gene. The chain has TRBV20-1 and TRBJ2-7; 7 bases align to TRBD1. Germline CDR1 is DFQATT and CDR2 is SNEGSKA (reference sequence). This CDR3 region has 12 residues. Trimming removed 5 bases from V and 5 bases from J; junction bases left unmatched: 6. CDR3: CSARSQGDEQYF. The part of the CDR3 DNA that was read is TGCAGTGCTCGGTCCCAGGGGGACGAG.

For this clone: The read comes to an end 3 residues before the CDR3 does, leaving the germline J gene to fill in the end. This chain uses TRBV5-8 with TRBJ2-1, with D maybe TRBD2 (6 bases). CDR3 length equals 15 residues. Trimming took 2 bases from V and 3 from J, leaving 12 bases between them. Germline CDR1 SGHTS, CDR2 YDEGEE. This CDR3 is CASSFYRGIYNEQFF. CDR3 bases read: TGTGCCAGCAGCTTTTACCGGGGGATCTACAATGAG.

For this clone: The read halts 3 residues ahead of the CDR3 end, with the missing end drawn from the germline J gene. The rearrangement uses TRBV20-1 and TRBJ2-1; the match to TRBD2 covers 12 bases. Per the germline V gene, CDR1 is DFQATT and CDR2 is SNEGSKA (reference sequence). The CDR3 consists of 14 residues. V shed 1 base and J 7 bases; nucleotides not matched to a gene: 2. CDR3 protein: CSARGLAGVNEQFF. The CDR3 DNA, read in part, is TGCAGTGCTAGAGGACTAGCGGGGGTAAATGAG.

CDR3 residues: CATQGDEKLFF. CDR3 DNA, as far as it was read: TGTGCCACCCAGGGGGATGAAAAA. V gene TRBV10-3 combines with J gene TRBJ1-4; 7 nucleotides align to TRBD1. Read coverage stops 3 residues before the CDR3 terminus; the germline J gene supplies the remainder. The CDR3 sequence is 11 residues long. The germline gives CDR1 ENHRY, CDR2 SYGVKD. Trimming cost V 10 bases and J 6 bases; bases outside gene matches: 2.

As concerns this clone: The read ends 3 residues before the CDR3 terminus; that terminus is restored from the germline J gene. The chain joins TRBV19 to TRBJ1-2; a possible D gene is TRBD1 (6 bases). V lost 1 base, J lost 5 bases, and 14 bases lay in between. The CDR3 is 15 residues long. The germline gives CDR1 LNHDA, CDR2 SQIVND (reference sequence). This CDR3 is CASSIVAIQGYGYTF. The sequenced part of the CDR3 DNA is TGTGCCAGTAGTATAGTTGCCATCCAGGGGTATGGC.